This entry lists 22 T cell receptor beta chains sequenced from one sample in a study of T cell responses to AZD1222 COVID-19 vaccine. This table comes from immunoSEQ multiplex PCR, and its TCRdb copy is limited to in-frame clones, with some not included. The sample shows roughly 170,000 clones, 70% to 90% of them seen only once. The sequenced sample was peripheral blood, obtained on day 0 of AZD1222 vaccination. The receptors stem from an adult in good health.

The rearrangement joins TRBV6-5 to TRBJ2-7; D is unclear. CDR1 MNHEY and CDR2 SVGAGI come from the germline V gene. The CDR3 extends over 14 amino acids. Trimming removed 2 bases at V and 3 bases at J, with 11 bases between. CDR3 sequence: CASSYDSAFYEQYF. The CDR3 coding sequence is TGTGCCAGCAGTTACGACTCCGCATTCTACGAGCAGTACTTC.

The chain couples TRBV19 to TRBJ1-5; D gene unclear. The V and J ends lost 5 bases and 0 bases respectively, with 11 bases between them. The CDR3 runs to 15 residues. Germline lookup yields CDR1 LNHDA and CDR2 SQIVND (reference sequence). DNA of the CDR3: TGTGCCAGTAGTCCATACGCGGATAGCAATCAGCCCCAGCATTTT. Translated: CASSPYADSNQPQHF.

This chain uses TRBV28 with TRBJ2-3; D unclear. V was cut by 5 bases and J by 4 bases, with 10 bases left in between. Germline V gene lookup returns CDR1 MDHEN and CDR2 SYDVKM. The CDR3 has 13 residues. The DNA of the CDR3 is TGTGCCAGCAGTCCAAACCCGGCAGATACGCAGTATTTT. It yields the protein CASSPNPADTQYF.

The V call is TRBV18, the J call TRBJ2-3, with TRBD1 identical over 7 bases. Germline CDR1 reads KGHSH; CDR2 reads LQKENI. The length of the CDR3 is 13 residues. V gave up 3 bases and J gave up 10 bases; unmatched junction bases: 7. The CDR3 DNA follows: TGTGCCAGCTCACCCCGGGACAGCGACGCGCAGTATTTT. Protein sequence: CASSPRDSDAQYF.

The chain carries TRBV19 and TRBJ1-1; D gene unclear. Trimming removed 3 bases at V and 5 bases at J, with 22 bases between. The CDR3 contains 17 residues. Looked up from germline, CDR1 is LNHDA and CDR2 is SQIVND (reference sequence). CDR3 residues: CASSIPRLTGEGTEAFF. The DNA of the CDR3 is TGTGCCAGTAGTATCCCCAGACTGACCGGCGAGGGAACTGAAGCTTTCTTT.

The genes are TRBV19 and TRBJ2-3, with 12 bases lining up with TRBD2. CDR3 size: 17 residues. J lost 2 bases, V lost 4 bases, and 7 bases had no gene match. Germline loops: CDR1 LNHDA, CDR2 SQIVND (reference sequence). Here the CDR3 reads CASSTLGLAGPTDTQYF. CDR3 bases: TGTGCCAGTAGTACCCTAGGACTAGCGGGGCCCACAGATACGCAGTATTTT.

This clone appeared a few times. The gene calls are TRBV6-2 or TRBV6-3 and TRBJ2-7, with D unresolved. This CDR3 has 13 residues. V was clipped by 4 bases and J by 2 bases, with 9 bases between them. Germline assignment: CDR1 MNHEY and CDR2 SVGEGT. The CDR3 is CASSSPTTYEQYF. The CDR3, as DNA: TGTGCCAGCAGTTCCCCCACCACCTACGAGCAGTACTTC.

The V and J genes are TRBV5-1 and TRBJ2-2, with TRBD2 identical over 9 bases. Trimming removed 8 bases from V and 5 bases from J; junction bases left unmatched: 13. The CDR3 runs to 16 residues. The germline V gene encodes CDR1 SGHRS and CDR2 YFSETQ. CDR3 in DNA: TGCGCCAGTTCACGAGTAGCGGGAGAGGGGACCGGGGAGCTGTTTTTT. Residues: CASSRVAGEGTGELFF.

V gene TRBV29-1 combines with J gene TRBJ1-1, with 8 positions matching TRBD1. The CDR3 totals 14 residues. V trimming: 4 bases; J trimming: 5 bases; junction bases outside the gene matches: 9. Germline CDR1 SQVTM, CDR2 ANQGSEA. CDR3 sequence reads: CSVARGTGGTEAFF. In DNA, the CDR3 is TGCAGCGTTGCACGAGGAACAGGGGGTACTGAAGCTTTCTTT.

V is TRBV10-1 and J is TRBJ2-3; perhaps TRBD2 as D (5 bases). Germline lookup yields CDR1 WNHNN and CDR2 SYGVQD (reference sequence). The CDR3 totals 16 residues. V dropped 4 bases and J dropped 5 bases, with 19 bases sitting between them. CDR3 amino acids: CASSAPTTGEGDTQYF. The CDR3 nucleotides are TGCGCCAGCAGTGCCCCCACAACTGGAGAGGGAGATACGCAGTATTTT.

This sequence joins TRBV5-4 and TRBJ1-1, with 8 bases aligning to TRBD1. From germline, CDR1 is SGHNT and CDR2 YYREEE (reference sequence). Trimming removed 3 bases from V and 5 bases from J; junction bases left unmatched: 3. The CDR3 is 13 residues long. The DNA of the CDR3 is TGTGCCAGCAGCTGGACAGGGTCTACTGAAGCTTTCTTT. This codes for CASSWTGSTEAFF.

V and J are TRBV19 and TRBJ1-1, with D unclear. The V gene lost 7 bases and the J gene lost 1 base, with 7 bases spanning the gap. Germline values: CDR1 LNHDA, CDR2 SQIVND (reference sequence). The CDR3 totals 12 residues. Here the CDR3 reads CASINRNTEAFF. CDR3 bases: TGTGCCAGTATTAATAGGAACACTGAAGCTTTCTTT.

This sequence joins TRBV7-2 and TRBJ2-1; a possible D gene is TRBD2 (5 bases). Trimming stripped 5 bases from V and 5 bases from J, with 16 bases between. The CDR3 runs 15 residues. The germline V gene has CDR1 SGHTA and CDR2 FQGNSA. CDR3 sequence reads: CASSPVRRYNNEQFF. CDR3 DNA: TGTGCCAGCAGCCCGGTTCGGAGGTACAACAATGAGCAGTTCTTC.

CDR3 DNA sequence: TGTGCCAGGTCCGGCACCGGGGAGCTGTTTTTT. Its translation is CARSGTGELFF. J is TRBJ2-2 and V is TRBV2; D remains ambiguous. The V gene lost 9 bases and the J gene lost 4 bases, with 6 bases spanning the gap. The germline gives CDR1 SNHLY, CDR2 FYNNEI. The CDR3 loop spans 11 amino acids. Looking up the rest from reference TRBV2 and TRBJ2-2 gives the full variable domain: EPEVTQTPSHQVTQMGQEVILRCVPISNHLYFYWYRQILGQKVEFLVSFYNNEISEKSEIFDDQFSVERPDGSNFTLKIRSTKLEDSAMYFCARSGTGELFFGEGSRLTVL.

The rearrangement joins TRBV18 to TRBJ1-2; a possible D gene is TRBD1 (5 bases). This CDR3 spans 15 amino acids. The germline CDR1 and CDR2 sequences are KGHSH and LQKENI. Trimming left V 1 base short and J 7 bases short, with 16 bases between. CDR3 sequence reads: CASSPRDSRGGGYTF. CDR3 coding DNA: TGTGCCAGCTCACCACGGGATTCACGGGGCGGTGGCTACACCTTC. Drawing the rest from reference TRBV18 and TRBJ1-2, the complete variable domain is NAGVMQNPRHLVRRRGQEARLRCSPMKGHSHVYWYRQLPEEGLKFMVYLQKENIIDESGMPKERFSAEFPKEGPSILRIQQVVRGDSAAYFCASSPRDSRGGGYTFGSGTRLTVV.

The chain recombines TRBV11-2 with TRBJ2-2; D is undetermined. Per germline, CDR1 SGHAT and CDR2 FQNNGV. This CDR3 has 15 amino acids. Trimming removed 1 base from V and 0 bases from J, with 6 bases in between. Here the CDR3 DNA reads TGTGCCAGCAGCTTAGCAGGTTCGAACACCGGGGAGCTGTTTTTT. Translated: CASSLAGSNTGELFF. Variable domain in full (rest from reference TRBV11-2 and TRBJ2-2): EAGVAQSPRYKIIEKRQSVAFWCNPISGHATLYWYQQILGQGPKLLIQFQNNGVVDDSQLPKDRFSAERLKGVDSTLKIQPAKLEDSAVYLCASSLAGSNTGELFFGEGSRLTVL.

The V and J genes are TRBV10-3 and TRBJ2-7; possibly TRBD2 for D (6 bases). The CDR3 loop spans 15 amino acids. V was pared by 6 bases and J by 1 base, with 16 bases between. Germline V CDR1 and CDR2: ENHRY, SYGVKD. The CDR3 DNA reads TGTGCCATCAGGATTGAAGAGGGAGGATCCTACGAGCAGTACTTC. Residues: CAIRIEEGGSYEQYF.

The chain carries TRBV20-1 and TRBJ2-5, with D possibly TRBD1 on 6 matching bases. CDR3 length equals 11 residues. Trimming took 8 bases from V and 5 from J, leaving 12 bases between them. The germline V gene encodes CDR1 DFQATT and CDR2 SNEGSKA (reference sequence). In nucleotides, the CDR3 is TGCAGTCAGGGGAGCACGGAGACCCAGTACTTC. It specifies CSQGSTETQYF.

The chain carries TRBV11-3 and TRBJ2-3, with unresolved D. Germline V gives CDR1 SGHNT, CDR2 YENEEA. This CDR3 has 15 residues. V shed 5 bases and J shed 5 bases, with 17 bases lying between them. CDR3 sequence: CASSLGLQPEDTQYF. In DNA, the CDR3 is TGTGCCAGCAGCCTAGGGCTCCAACCAGAAGATACGCAGTATTTT. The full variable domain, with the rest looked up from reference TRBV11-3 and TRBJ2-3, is EAGVVQSPRYKIIEKKQPVAFWCNPISGHNTLYWYLQNLGQGPELLIRYENEEAVDDSQLPKDRFSAERLKGVDSTLKIQPAELGDSAVYLCASSLGLQPEDTQYFGPGTRLTVL.

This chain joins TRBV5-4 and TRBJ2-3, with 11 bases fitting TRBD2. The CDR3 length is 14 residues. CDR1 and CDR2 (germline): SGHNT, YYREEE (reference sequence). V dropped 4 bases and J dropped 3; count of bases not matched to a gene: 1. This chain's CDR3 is CASSRLAGTDTQYF. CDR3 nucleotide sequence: TGTGCCAGCAGCAGACTAGCGGGAACAGATACGCAGTATTTT.

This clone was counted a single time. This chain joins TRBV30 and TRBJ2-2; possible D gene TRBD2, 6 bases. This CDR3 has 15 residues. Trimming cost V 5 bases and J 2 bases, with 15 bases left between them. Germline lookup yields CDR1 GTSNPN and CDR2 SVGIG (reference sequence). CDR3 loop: CAWALGGINTGELFF. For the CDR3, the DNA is TGTGCCTGGGCATTGGGGGGAATCAACACCGGGGAGCTGTTTTTT.

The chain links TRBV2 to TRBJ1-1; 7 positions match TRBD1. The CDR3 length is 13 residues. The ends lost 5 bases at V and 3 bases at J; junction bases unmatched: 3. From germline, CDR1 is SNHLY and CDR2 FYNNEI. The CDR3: CASSIDRDTEAFF. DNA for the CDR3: TGTGCCAGCAGTATCGACAGGGACACTGAAGCTTTCTTT.